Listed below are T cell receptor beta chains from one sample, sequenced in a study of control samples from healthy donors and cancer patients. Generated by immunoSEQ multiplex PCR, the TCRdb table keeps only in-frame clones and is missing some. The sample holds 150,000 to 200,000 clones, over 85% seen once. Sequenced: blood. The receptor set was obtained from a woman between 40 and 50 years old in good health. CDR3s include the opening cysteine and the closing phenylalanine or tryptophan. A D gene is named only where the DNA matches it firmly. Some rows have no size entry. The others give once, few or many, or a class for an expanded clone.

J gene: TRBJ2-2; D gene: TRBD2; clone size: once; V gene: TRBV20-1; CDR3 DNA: TGCAGTGCTAGTACTAGCGGGGCTAACACCGGGGAGCTGTTTTTT; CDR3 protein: CSASTSGANTGELFF
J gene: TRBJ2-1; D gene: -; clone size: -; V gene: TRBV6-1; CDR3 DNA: TGTGCCAGCAGTGGAGCGGTCCTCTCGAAATTCTTC; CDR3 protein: CASSGAVLSKFF
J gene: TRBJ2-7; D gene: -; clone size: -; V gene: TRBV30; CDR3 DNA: TGTGCCTGGAGAAAGGACAGGGACTACTACGAGCAGTACTTC; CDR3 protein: CAWRKDRDYYEQYF
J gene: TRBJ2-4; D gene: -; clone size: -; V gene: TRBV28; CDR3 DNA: TGTGCCAGCAGTTACCCGCTGGACATTCAGTACTTC; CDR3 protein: CASSYPLDIQYF
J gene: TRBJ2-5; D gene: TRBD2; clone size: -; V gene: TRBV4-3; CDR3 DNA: TGCGCCAGCAGCCAAGATCTAGGTAGTAGCGGGAGTGCAGAGACCCAGTACTTC; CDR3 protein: CASSQDLGSSGSAETQYF
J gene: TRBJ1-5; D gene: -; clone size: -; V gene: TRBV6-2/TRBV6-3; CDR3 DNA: TGTGCCAGCAGTTACAGGGTTAATCAGCCCCAGCATTTT; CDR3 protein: CASSYRVNQPQHF
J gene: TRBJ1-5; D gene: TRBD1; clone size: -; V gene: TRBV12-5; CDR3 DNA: TGTGCTAGTGGTTTGGGAGGGACAGAGAGCAATCAGCCCCAGCATTTT; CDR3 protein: CASGLGGTESNQPQHF
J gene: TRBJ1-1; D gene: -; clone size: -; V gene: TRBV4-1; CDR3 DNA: TGCGCCAGCAGCCAAGAAGGGACGGTGAACACTGAAGCTTTCTTT; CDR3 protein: CASSQEGTVNTEAFF
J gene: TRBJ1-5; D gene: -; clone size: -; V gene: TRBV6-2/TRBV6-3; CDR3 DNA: TGTGCCAGCAGTGACCAGGCGTTTCCCCAGCATTTT; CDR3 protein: CASSDQAFPQHF
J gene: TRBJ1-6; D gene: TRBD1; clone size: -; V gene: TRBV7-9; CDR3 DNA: TGTGCCAGCAGCACACAGGGGGTGATGACACCCCTCCACTTT; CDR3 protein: CASSTQGVMTPLHF
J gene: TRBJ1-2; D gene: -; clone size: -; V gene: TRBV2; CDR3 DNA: TGTGCCAGCAGGGGCGGGAGAACGGTTGGCTACACCTTC; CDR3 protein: CASRGGRTVGYTF
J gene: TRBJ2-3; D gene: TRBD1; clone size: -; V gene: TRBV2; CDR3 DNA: TGTGCCAGCAGCCCCGGGACAGGGGTAGATACGCAGTATTTT; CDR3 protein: CASSPGTGVDTQYF
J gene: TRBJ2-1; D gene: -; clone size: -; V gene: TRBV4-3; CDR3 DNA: TGCGCCAGCAGCCAAGGGAGGGCCTCCTACAATGAGCAGTTCTTC; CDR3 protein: CASSQGRASYNEQFF
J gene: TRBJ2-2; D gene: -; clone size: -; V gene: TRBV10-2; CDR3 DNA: TGCGCCAGCAGTGCAGGGGCCGGGGAGCTGTTTTTT; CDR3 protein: CASSAGAGELFF
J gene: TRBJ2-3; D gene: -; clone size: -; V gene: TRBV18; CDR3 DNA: TGTGCCAGCTCACCGGGATGGGAAGATACGCAGTATTTT; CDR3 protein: CASSPGWEDTQYF
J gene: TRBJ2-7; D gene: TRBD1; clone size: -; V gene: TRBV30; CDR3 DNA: TGTGCCTGGAGTGGGGGATGGGGACGGAAAAGGGGACAGGACGAGCAGTACTTC; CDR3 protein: CAWSGGWGRKRGQDEQYF
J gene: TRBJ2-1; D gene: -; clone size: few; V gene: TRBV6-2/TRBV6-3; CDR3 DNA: TGTGCCAGCAGTTACTCCCCGGGTAAGGGGGACGATGAGCAGTTCTTC; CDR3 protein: CASSYSPGKGDDEQFF
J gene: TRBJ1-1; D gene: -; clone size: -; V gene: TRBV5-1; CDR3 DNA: TGCGCCAGCAGCTTGGGTGACGTGGCTGAAGCTTTCTTT; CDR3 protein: CASSLGDVAEAFF
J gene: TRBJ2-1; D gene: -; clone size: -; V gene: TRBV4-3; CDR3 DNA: TGCGCCAGCAGCCTCTATTACAATGAGCAGTTCTTC; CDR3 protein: CASSLYYNEQFF
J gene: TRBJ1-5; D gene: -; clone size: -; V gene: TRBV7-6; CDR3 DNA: TGTGCCAGCAGCTTAGGGGCAAATAGCAATCAGCCCCAGCATTTT; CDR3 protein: CASSLGANSNQPQHF
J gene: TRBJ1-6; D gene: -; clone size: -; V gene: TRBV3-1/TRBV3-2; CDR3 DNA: TGTGCCAGCAGCCAGTACAAGGGGAGCTCCTATAATTCACCCCTCCACTTT; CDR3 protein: CASSQYKGSSYNSPLHF
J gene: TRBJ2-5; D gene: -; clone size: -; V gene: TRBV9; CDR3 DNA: TGTGCCAGCAGCGTAGTGGTTGGGGGCGGAGAGACCCAGTACTTC; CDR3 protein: CASSVVVGGGETQYF
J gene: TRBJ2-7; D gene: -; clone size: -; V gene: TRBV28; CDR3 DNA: TGTGCCAGCAAGGAGCGGGTAACGTCCTACGAGCAGTACTTC; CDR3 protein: CASKERVTSYEQYF
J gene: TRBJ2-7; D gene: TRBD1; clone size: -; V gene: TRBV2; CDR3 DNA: TGTGCCAGCAGTGTCAGGACAGGTCCGACCTACGAGCAGTACTTC; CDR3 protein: CASSVRTGPTYEQYF
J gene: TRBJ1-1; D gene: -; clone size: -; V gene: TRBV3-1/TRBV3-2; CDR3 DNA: TGTGCCAGCAGCCAAGATCAGAGCCTAGCTTTCTTT; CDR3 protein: CASSQDQSLAFF
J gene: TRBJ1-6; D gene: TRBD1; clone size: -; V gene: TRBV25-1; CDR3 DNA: TGTGCCAGCAGACCGACAGGGAGCTCCTATAATTCACCCCTCCACTTT; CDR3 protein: CASRPTGSSYNSPLHF
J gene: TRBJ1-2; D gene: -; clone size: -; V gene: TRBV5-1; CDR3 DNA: TGCGCCAGCAGCTTGGATGCAGGAGCTAACTATGGCTACACCTTC; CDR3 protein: CASSLDAGANYGYTF
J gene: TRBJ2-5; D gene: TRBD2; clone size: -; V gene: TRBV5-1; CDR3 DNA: TGCGCCAGCAGCTCTGGACTAGCACGCCAAGAGACCCAGTACTTC; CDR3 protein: CASSSGLARQETQYF
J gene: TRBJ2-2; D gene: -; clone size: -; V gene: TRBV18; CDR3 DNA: TGTGCCAGCTCACACAGGGACACCGGGGAGCTGTTTTTT; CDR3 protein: CASSHRDTGELFF